This TCR beta chain was captured by sequencing in a study of CD8+ T cells in alopecia areata. Noted treatment: oral pan-JAK inhibitor, 5-10 mg twice daily. Remarks on this clone: The antigen is unknown.

General observations from the study: Scalp clonality dropped significantly under tofacitinib, as did expanded CD8+ top-100 clones.

The CDR3 covers 19 residues. From germline, CDR1 is SGDLS and CDR2 YYNGEE. Trimming pared 0 bases from V and 2 bases from J, leaving 22 bases between. cDNA serving as the sequencing template came from extracted, reverse transcribed RNA. Sequencing used immunoSEQ multiplex PCR; TCRdb keeps in-frame clones, though not all of them. The repertoire holds 90,000 to 130,000 clones, with about 59% as singletons. This material consisted of CD8+ T cells sorted from blood, taken at week 24, from a patient treated with tofacitinib. The rearrangement links TRBV9 to TRBJ2-3; a possible D gene is TRBD1 (8 bases). The sequence was collected from a human donor with alopecia areata. CDR3 coding DNA: TGTGCCAGCAGCGTAGTAGGACTAGGACAGGGAGATTCCACAGATACGCAGTATTTT. Its translation is CASSVVGLGQGDSTDTQYF. The variable domain in full, completed from reference TRBV9 and TRBJ2-3, reads DSGVTQTPKHLITATGQRVTLRCSPRSGDLSVYWYQQSLDQGLQFLIQYYNGEERAKGNILERFSAQQFPDLHSELNLSSLELGDSALYFCASSVVGLGQGDSTDTQYFGPGTRLTVL.